Following are 20 T cell receptor beta chains from one sample sequenced in a study of cytomegalovirus exposure and HLA in healthy donors. Amplification used 60 Vbeta primers and 13 Jbeta primers. Libraries were prepared by immunoSEQ multiplex PCR; TCRdb keeps only in-frame clonotypes and omits some of them. The sample consists of over 150,000 clones, roughly 80% of them appearing once. Sequencing input: PBMCs. The receptor source for this set is a male donor in good health and CMV-seronegative.

The rearrangement uses TRBV4-1 and TRBJ1-4, with D unclear. The V end lost 7 bases, the J end lost 6 bases, and 15 bases lay between the germline ends. Germline V CDR1 and CDR2: MGHRA, YSYEKL. CDR3 length: 14 amino acids. The CDR3 region is CASTRGGSDEKLFF. CDR3 nucleotide sequence: TGCGCCAGCACACGAGGAGGGTCTGATGAAAAACTGTTTTTT.

This chain connects TRBV7-6 to TRBJ2-2; a weak D match, TRBD1 (5 bases). Between the trimmed V and J ends, which lost 3 bases and 6 bases, there was a span of 14 bases. In germline, CDR1 is SGHVS, CDR2 FNYEAQ. CDR3 length: 15 residues. The CDR3 here is CASSLVQGGSGELFF. In nucleotides, the CDR3 is TGTGCCAGCAGCTTGGTCCAGGGCGGATCCGGGGAGCTGTTTTTT. The full variable domain, with the rest looked up from reference TRBV7-6 and TRBJ2-2, is GAGVSQSPRYKVTKRGQDVALRCDPISGHVSLYWYRQALGQGPEFLTYFNYEAQQDKSGLPNDRFSAERPEGSISTLTIQRTEQRDSAMYRCASSLVQGGSGELFFGEGSRLTVL.

This chain uses TRBV15 with TRBJ1-6, with D unclear. CDR1 LNHNV and CDR2 YYDKDF come from the germline V gene (reference sequence). V was pared by 0 bases and J by 7 bases, with 7 bases between. The CDR3 is 14 amino acids. CDR3 residues: CATSRDPGNSPLHF. As DNA, the CDR3 is TGTGCCACCAGCAGAGATCCGGGGAATTCACCCCTCCACTTT.

The chain links TRBV4-3 to TRBJ2-7; D may be TRBD2 (6 bases). The ends were cut back, 4 bases at V and 3 bases at J, with 13 bases in the middle. CDR1 and CDR2 (germline): LGHNA, YSLEER. This CDR3 has 14 residues. CDR3 nucleotides: TGCGCCAGCAGCCTCGGGACTGTTCTCTACGAGCAGTACTTC. Translating it yields CASSLGTVLYEQYF.

This clone came up a few times. The chain couples TRBV11-2 to TRBJ2-1; 10 bases map to TRBD1. V lost 5 bases to trimming and J lost 7 bases; unmatched junction nucleotides: 2. Germline V gives CDR1 SGHAT, CDR2 FQNNGV. The CDR3 is 13 amino acids. CDR3 sequence reads: CASSRDRGNEQFF. CDR3 in DNA: TGTGCCAGCAGCCGGGACAGGGGTAATGAGCAGTTCTTC.

This clone is a singleton in its sample. The chain employs TRBV5-1 and TRBJ1-2; 8 bases agree with TRBD1. The CDR3 contains 13 residues. CDR1 and CDR2 from the germline V gene are SGHRS and YFSETQ. V gave up 4 bases and J gave up 4 bases; unmatched junction bases: 3. CDR3 in amino acids: CASSPGQAYGYTF. In nucleotides, the CDR3 is TGCGCCAGCAGCCCGGGACAGGCCTATGGCTACACCTTC.

This clone was counted between two and nine times. The chain carries TRBV6-4 and TRBJ2-3; D is unresolved. Germline V gene sequence: CDR1 MRHNA, CDR2 SNTAGT. This CDR3 contains 16 residues. V lost 0 bases, J lost 2 bases, and 12 bases lay in between. In nucleotides, the CDR3 is TGTGCCAGCAGTGACTCGACCAGCGCCGACACAGATACGCAGTATTTT. This translates into CASSDSTSADTDTQYF.

V and J are TRBV6-6 and TRBJ1-1, with D uncertain. This CDR3 has 12 residues. The V end was cut by 6 bases, the J end by 0 bases, with 5 bases between. Germline V CDR1 and CDR2: MNHNY, SVGAGI (reference sequence). The CDR3 is CASSGVNTEAFF. Written as DNA, the CDR3 is TGTGCCAGCAGCGGGGTGAACACTGAAGCTTTCTTT.

This chain connects TRBV6-5 to TRBJ2-5, with D possibly matching TRBD2 (5 bases). Germline CDR1 reads MNHEY; CDR2 reads SVGAGI. V was shortened by 0 bases and J by 11 bases, with 10 bases between the two germline ends. The CDR3 spans 12 residues. The CDR3 sequence: CASSYSRDEQYF. The CDR3 nucleotides read TGTGCCAGCAGTTACTCGAGGGATGAGCAGTACTTC.

This clone was seen only once. V is TRBV19 and J is TRBJ1-1, with 7 bases identical to TRBD1. Trimming took 4 bases from V and 1 from J; bases not matched to a gene: 9. Germline V gives CDR1 LNHDA, CDR2 SQIVND (reference sequence). The CDR3 runs to 16 residues. The CDR3 here is CASSKLDRARNTEAFF. CDR3 DNA sequence: TGTGCCAGTAGTAAACTCGACAGGGCCAGGAACACTGAAGCTTTCTTT.

The chain is built from TRBV5-8 and TRBJ1-5; D is possibly TRBD1 (5 bases). From germline, CDR1 is SGHTS and CDR2 YDEGEE. CDR3 size: 16 residues. The V and J ends lost 7 bases and 0 bases respectively, with 17 bases between them. CDR3 sequence (DNA): TGTGCCAGCGATCAGGCAGGGTTATATAGCAATCAGCCCCAGCATTTT. Protein sequence: CASDQAGLYSNQPQHF.

The chain has TRBV27 and TRBJ2-3; the D gene is possibly TRBD2 (6 bases). V was clipped by 5 bases and J by 6 bases, with 15 bases between them. Germline V gene lookup returns CDR1 MNHEY and CDR2 SMNVEV (reference sequence). The CDR3 extends over 14 amino acids. The CDR3 loop reads CASSEAGRLDTQYF. The DNA of the CDR3 is TGTGCCAGCAGTGAAGCAGGGAGGCTTGATACGCAGTATTTT.

The V gene is TRBV6-5, the J gene TRBJ1-6; 7 bases are shared with TRBD1. The ends lost 4 bases at V and 6 bases at J; junction bases unmatched: 3. The CDR3 extends over 14 amino acids. The V gene's germline CDR1 is MNHEY and CDR2 SVGAGI. CDR3 sequence: CASSFGTVNSPLHF. Written as DNA, the CDR3 is TGTGCCAGCAGTTTTGGGACAGTTAATTCACCCCTCCACTTT.

As regards this clone: One junction end does not reproduce the germline sequence, and a read error may be involved. The chain combines TRBV28 with TRBJ2-3, with 11 nucleotides matching TRBD2. CDR1 and CDR2 (germline): MDHEN, SYDVKM. The CDR3 totals 16 residues. CDR3: CASSAAGTSGTYTQYF. Here the CDR3 DNA reads TGTGCCAGCAGTGCCGCGGGGACTAGCGGCACATATACGCAGTATTTT.

This sequence joins TRBV6-5 and TRBJ1-2; 8 bases agree with TRBD1. The junction had 7 bases not matched to a gene; V was cut back by 6 bases and J by 1 base. Germline CDR1 and CDR2: MNHEY and SVGAGI. The CDR3 consists of 15 residues. CDR3 protein: CASSLGTGLNYGYTF. CDR3 nucleotide sequence: TGTGCCAGCAGCTTAGGGACAGGTCTTAACTATGGCTACACCTTC.

This chain connects TRBV2 to TRBJ2-1; D might be TRBD1 (6 bases). CDR1 is SNHLY, CDR2 FYNNEI, per germline. V was clipped by 5 bases and J by 6 bases, with 17 bases between them. The CDR3 sequence is 15 residues long. CDR3 in DNA: TGTGCCAGCAGTTCGACCGCTTCACAGGGCAATGAGCAGTTCTTC. Protein product: CASSSTASQGNEQFF. The variable domain in full, with the rest retrieved from reference TRBV2 and TRBJ2-1, is EPEVTQTPSHQVTQMGQEVILRCVPISNHLYFYWYRQILGQKVEFLVSFYNNEISEKSEIFDDQFSVERPDGSNFTLKIRSTKLEDSAMYFCASSSTASQGNEQFFGPGTRLTVL.

The genes are TRBV6-6 and TRBJ1-2, with D uncertain. V lost 5 bases and J 1 base, leaving 14 bases between the germline ends. The CDR3 runs to 15 residues. Germline CDR1 is MNHNY and CDR2 is SVGAGI (reference sequence). The CDR3 DNA reads as TGTGCCAGCAGTCCTAAATCCCCCGGTAACTATGGCTACACCTTC. This gives the protein CASSPKSPGNYGYTF.

The chain couples TRBV9 to TRBJ1-1; 7 positions agree with TRBD1. The CDR3 consists of 15 residues. The ends lost 0 bases at V and 7 bases at J; junction bases unmatched: 9. Germline values: CDR1 SGDLS, CDR2 YYNGEE. The CDR3 coding sequence is TGTGCCAGCAGCGTAGGCATAGGGGGCGGTGGTGAAGCTTTCTTT. Translating it yields CASSVGIGGGGEAFF. The whole variable domain, remainder taken from reference TRBV9 and TRBJ1-1, is DSGVTQTPKHLITATGQRVTLRCSPRSGDLSVYWYQQSLDQGLQFLIQYYNGEERAKGNILERFSAQQFPDLHSELNLSSLELGDSALYFCASSVGIGGGGEAFFGQGTRLTVV.

V and J are TRBV9 and TRBJ2-1, with TRBD2 matching 11 bases. The trim removed 2 bases at V and 7 bases at J, leaving 8 bases unmatched. Germline values: CDR1 SGDLS, CDR2 YYNGEE. CDR3 length: 16 amino acids. The CDR3 here is CASSVDPSGRFNEQFF. The CDR3 DNA reads as TGTGCCAGCAGCGTTGATCCTAGCGGGAGGTTTAATGAGCAGTTCTTC.

The chain is built from TRBV18 and TRBJ1-5, with a possible D match to TRBD1 (5 bases). The CDR3 contains 15 residues. Germline assignment: CDR1 KGHSH and CDR2 LQKENI. Trimming shortened V by 3 bases and J by 5 bases, and 14 bases separated the two germline ends. DNA for the CDR3: TGTGCCAGCTCACCTCAGGGCAAGGGTTATCAGCCCCAGCATTTT. It codes for CASSPQGKGYQPQHF.